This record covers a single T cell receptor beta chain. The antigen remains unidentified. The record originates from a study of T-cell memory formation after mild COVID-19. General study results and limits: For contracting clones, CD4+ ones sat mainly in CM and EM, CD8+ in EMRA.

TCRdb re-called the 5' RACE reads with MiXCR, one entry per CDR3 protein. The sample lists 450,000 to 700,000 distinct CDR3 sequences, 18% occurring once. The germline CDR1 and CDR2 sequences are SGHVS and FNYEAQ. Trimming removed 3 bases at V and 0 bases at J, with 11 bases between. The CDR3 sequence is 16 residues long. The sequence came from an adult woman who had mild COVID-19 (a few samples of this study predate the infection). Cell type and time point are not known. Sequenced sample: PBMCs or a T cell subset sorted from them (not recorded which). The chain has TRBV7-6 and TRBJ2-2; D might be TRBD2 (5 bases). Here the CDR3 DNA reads TGTGCCAGCAGCTTTCGGGGTATTACGAACACCGGGGAGCTGTTTTTT. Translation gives CASSFRGITNTGELFF.